This T cell receptor beta chain was captured in a study of PD-1 blockade in classical Hodgkin lymphoma. This CDR3 has 11 residues. Germline assignment: CDR1 GTSNPN and CDR2 SVGIG (reference sequence). Each patient relapsed following autologous stem cell transplantation, and prior brentuximab vedotin exposure differed. The method was immunoSEQ multiplex PCR; TCRdb's version includes in-frame clones alone and lacks a portion of them. The data hold tens of thousands of clones, with about 72% observed a single time. This sample comprised peripheral blood mononuclear cells (PBMCs), obtained at baseline. J is TRBJ2-1 and V is TRBV30, with unresolved D. The TCR was taken from a human donor with classical Hodgkin lymphoma. CDR3 in DNA: TGTGCATCTAAGGACTACAATGAGCAGTTCTTC. This sequence encodes CASKDYNEQFF.